This T cell receptor beta chain was retrieved from a study of long-term antiretroviral therapy in people with HIV. Version v3.0 of the immunoSEQ assay ran at survey level. Per-sample TRB depth target: about 35,000-50,000 T-cell genomes. Libraries were prepared by immunoSEQ multiplex PCR; TCRdb keeps only in-frame clonotypes and omits some of them. Among 15,000 or so clones, approximately 90% were seen once, and the ten largest hold 13%. The CDR3 is made up of 16 amino acids. Losses at the gene ends were 3 bases for V and 0 bases for J; bases not matched to a gene: 9. Germline lookup yields CDR1 SGHDT and CDR2 YYEEEE.

V usage is TRBV5-6 and J usage is TRBJ2-7; 7 positions match TRBD1. This sequence originates from a woman between 40 and 55 years old with HIV. Source: unsorted PBMCs, taken 0.6 years after starting antiretroviral therapy. This chain's CDR3 is CASSSTGVRSSYEQYF. CDR3 coding DNA: TGTGCCAGCAGCTCAACAGGGGTTCGAAGCTCCTACGAGCAGTACTTC.